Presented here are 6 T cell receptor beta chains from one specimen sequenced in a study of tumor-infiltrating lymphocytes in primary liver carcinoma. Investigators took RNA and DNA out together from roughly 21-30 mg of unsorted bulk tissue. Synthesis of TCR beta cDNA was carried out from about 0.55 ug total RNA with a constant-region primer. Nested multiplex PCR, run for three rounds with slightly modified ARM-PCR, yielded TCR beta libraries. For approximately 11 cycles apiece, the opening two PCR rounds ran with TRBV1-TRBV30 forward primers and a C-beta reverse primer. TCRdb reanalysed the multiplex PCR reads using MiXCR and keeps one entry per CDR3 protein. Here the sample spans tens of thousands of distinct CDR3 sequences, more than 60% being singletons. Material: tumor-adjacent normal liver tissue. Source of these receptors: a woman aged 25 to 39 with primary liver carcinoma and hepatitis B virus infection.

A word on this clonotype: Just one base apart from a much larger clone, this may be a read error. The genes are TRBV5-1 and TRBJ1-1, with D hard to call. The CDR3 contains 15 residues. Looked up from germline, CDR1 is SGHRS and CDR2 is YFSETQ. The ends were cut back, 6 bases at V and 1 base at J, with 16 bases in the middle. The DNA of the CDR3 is TGCGCCAGCACCGAAAACTCTTCGGGGAACACTGAAGCTTTCTTT. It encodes CASTENSSGNTEAFF.

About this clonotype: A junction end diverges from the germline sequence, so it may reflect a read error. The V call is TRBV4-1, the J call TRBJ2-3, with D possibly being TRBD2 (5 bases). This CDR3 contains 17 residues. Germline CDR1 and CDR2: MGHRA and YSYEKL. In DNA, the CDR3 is TGCGCCTGCAACCAAGTCGTAACTACCAGCGGCGTAGATACGCACTATTTT. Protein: CACNQVVTTSGVDTHYF.

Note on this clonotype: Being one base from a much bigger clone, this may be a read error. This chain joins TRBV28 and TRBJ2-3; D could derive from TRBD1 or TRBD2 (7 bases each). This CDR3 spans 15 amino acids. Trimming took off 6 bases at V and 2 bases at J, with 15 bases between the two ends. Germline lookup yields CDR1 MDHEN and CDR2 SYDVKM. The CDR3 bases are TGTGCCAGCAGCCGGACTAGGGGGCCCACAGATACGCAGTATTTT. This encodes CASSRTRGPTDTQYF.

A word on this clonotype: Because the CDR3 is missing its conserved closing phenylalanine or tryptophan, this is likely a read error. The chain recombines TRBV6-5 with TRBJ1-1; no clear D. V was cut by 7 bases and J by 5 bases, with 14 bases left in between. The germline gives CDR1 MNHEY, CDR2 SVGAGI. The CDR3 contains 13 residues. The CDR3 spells CASILTGWTEAFS. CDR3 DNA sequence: TGTGCCAGCATTTTGACGGGATGGACTGAAGCTTTCTCT.

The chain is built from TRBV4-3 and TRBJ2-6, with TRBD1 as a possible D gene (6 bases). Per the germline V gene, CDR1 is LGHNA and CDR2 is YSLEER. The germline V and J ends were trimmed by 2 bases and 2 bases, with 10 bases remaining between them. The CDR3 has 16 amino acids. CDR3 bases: TGCGCCAGCAGCCAAACAGGGAATGCTGGGGCCAACGTCCTGACTTTC. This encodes CASSQTGNAGANVLTF.

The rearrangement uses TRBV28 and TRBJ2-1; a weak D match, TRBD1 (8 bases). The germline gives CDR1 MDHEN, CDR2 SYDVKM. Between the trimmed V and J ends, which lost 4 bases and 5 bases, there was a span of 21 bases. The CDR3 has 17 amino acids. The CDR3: CASSSDPDRDYHNEQFF. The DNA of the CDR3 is TGTGCCAGCAGTTCTGACCCGGACAGGGACTACCACAATGAGCAGTTCTTC.